This T cell receptor (beta chain) derives from a study of cytomegalovirus exposure and HLA in healthy donors. The CDR3 contains 10 residues. V lost 2 bases and J lost 9, with 5 bases in between. From germline, CDR1 is SEHNR and CDR2 FQNEAQ (reference sequence). The PCR made use of 60 Vbeta and 13 Jbeta primers. Per the original methods: A later analysis tallied 80 million to 100 million unique TCR beta chains, about 12 million of them shared. Clones were sequenced by immunoSEQ multiplex PCR, and TCRdb holds only the in-frame ones, with some missing. V, J and clone size are those of that table, while D and trimming were read from the DNA. Found here are 150,000 to 200,000 clones, around 80% of them singletons; the top ten hold approximately 2%. This clone appeared a few times.

What was sequenced was PBMCs. V is TRBV7-9 and J is TRBJ2-7, with D perhaps TRBD1 (5 bases). The sequence was collected from a woman between 18 and 30 years old in good health and CMV-seropositive. CDR3 nucleotides: TGTGCCAGCAGCTTACAGGGGCAGTACTTC. Its protein product is CASSLQGQYF.